This T cell receptor beta chain derives from a study of regulatory T cells in long-lasting Graves disease. Study overall: Disease was considered persistent Graves' disease after over 5 years of antithyroid drugs (with positive TSH receptor antibodies). General study findings and limits: The study found TRBV28, TRBJ1-2 and TRBJ2-5 favored in persistent disease. Newly diagnosed Graves' patients exceeded persistent ones in TCR diversity.

The germline V gene encodes CDR1 LGHNT and CDR2 FRNRAP. The CDR3 has 17 amino acids. The V end lost 3 bases, the J end lost 5 bases, and 17 bases lay between the germline ends. This clonotype was found once. Its antigen is unidentified. Time point of the sample: persistent/refractory GD, antithyroid drugs over 5 years with positive TRAb. From PBMCs, RNA was extracted and then used to make the TCR library. Construction of TCR beta libraries relied on iRepertoire HTBI primers and on Arm-PCR targeting CDR3 regions. Methods used by the authors: Spanning all samples, the identified segments comprised some 62 TRBV and 14 TRBJ. TCRdb used MiXCR to reprocess the multiplex PCR reads, holding one entry per CDR3 protein. TCRdb's processing, not the study's, gives the V and J calls here. The sample records 700,000 or so distinct CDR3 sequences, 25% to 30% being singletons.

The specimen was peripheral blood mononuclear cells (PBMCs), collected when the disease was refractory, from a patient treated with antithyroid drugs. J is TRBJ1-6 and V is TRBV12-5; no definite D call. This receptor was obtained from a female donor with Graves disease. CDR3 in amino acids: CASGLPDKTINNSPLHF. The CDR3 DNA is TGTGCTAGTGGTTTACCCGACAAGACTATTAATAATTCACCCCTCCACTTT.